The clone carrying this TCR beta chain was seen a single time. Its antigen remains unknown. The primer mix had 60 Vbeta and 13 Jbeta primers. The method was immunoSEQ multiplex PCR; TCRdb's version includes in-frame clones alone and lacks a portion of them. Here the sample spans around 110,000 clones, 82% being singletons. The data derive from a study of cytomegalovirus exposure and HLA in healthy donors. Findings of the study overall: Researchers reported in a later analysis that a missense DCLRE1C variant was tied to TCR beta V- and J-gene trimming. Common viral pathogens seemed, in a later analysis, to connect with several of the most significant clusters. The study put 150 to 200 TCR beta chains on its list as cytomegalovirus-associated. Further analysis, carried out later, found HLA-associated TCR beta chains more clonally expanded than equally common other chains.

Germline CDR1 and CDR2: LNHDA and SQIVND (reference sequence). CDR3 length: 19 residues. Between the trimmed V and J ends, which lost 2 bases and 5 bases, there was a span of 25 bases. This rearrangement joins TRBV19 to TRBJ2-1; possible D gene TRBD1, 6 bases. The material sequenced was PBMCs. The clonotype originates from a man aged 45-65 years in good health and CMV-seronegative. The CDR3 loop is CASSIKRRGATSNHNEQFF. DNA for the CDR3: TGTGCCAGTAGTATAAAGCGCAGGGGCGCCACCTCAAACCACAATGAGCAGTTCTTC.